This entry concerns a single T cell receptor beta chain. The antigen is unknown. TCRdb called the RT-PCR reads again in MiXCR, with one record for every CDR3 protein. Of about 700,000 distinct CDR3 sequences in the sample, approximately 15% are singletons; the top ten hold roughly 12%. This record comes from a study of response to subunit inactivated influenza vaccine. Study-wide findings and caveats: After each seasonal influenza vaccination, few new T cells are recruited, the authors suggested.

The specimen comprised PBMCs from blood, sampled approximately 12 days after vaccination. This clonotype originated in a middle-aged man who received an inactivated influenza vaccine.

For the CDR3, the DNA is TGCGCCAGCAGCTTGTTTATAAGGAAAAATGAGCAGTTCTTC. Translating it yields CASSLFIRKNEQFF. The genes are TRBV5-1 and TRBJ2-1; D is uncertain. Per germline, CDR1 SGHRS and CDR2 YFSETQ. The CDR3 extends over 14 amino acids. Trimming removed 1 base from V and 7 bases from J, with 12 bases in between.